Sequencing of this TCR beta chain was carried out in a study of Ad26.COV2.S vaccination and SARS-CoV-2 variants. Study in general: COV1001, an Ad26.COV2.S trial, supplied this vaccine-arm donor. The study's findings and limits: While placebo recipients had lower spike-specific TCR breadth, vaccine recipients had more.

Of note for this clone: Its antigen is as yet unknown.

Method: immunoSEQ multiplex PCR; TCRdb's copy keeps in-frame clones and lacks some. Of fewer than 500,000 clones in the sample, roughly 91% are singletons; the top ten hold around 4.5%. This CDR3 comprises 14 residues. The V end was cut by 6 bases, the J end by 2 bases, with 14 bases between. The germline CDR1 and CDR2 sequences are SNHLY and FYNNEI. Treatment: approximately 18 received Ad26.COV2.S at low or high dose, single or two shots; a few received placebo; per-sample allocation not given. The investigators took samples on day 63 after the first vaccine or placebo injection. Material: peripheral blood, obtained in a trial of Ad26.COV2.S vaccine versus placebo. J is TRBJ2-7 and V is TRBV2, with D perhaps matching TRBD2 (6 bases). The receptor was isolated from a person between 18 and 65 years old who received the Ad26.COV2.S COVID-19 vaccine or a placebo. The CDR3 DNA sequence: TGTGCCAGCAGGAGAAGCGGACTAACCTACGAGCAGTACTTC. It specifies CASRRSGLTYEQYF.